This T cell receptor (beta chain) was obtained from a study of T cells in Graves' hyperthyroidism and ophthalmopathy. RNA transcripts gave rise to amplified TCR beta CDR3 regions. The TCR CDR3 first-round RT-PCR relied on the HTBI primer set. TCRdb re-analysed the multiplex PCR reads in MiXCR, keeping a single row per CDR3 protein. The sample comprises 700,000 or so distinct CDR3 sequences, 16% of which are singletons, and approximately 8% rests with the top ten. V shed 0 bases and J shed 5 bases, with 9 bases lying between them. The CDR3 runs to 13 residues. Germline V gene sequence: CDR1 SGDLS, CDR2 YYNGEE. This clonotype was seen a handful of times. Its antigen remains unknown. Whole-study findings and limits: Among clonotypes expanded in thyroid above 0.001, most were also found in blood.

Stable disease denoted Graves' hyperthyroidism without ophthalmopathy progression within 18 months. The sequencing input was blood. The origin of this receptor is a man aged 18 to 35 with Graves' hyperthyroidism. The chain uses TRBV9 and TRBJ2-7; D could derive from TRBD1 or TRBD2 (5 bases each). The CDR3 DNA is TGTGCCAGCAGCGTAGGAGGGGCCAACGAGCAGTACTTC. Translating it yields CASSVGGANEQYF.